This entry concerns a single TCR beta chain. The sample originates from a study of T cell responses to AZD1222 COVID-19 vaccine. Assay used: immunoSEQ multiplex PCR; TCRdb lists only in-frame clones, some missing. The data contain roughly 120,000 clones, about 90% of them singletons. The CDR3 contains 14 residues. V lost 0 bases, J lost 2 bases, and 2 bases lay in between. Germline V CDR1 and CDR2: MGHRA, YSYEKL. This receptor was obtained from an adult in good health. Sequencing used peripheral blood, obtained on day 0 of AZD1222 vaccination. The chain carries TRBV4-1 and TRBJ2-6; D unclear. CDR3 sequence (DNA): TGCGCCAGCAGCCAAGAGACTGGGGCCAACGTCCTGACTTTC. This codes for CASSQETGANVLTF.